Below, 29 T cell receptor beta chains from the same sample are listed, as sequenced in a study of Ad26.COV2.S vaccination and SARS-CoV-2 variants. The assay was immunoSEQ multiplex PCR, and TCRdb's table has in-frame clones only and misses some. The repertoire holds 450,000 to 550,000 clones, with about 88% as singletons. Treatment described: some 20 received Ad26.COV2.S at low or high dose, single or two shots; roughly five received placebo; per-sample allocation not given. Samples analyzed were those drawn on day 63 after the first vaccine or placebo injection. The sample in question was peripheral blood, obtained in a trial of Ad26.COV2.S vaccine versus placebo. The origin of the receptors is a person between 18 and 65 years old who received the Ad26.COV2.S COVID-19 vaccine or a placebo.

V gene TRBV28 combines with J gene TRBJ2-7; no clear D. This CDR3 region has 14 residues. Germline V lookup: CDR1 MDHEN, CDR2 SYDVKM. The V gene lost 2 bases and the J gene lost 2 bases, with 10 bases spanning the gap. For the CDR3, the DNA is TGTGCCAGCAGTTTACTAAGCCGACCCTACGAGCAGTACTTC. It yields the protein CASSLLSRPYEQYF.

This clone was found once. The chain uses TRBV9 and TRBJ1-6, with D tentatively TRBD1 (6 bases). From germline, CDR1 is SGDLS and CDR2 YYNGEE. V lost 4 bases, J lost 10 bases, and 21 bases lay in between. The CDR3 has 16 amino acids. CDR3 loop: CASSTAGQTLLSPLHF. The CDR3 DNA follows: TGTGCCAGCAGCACCGCCGGACAGACCCTCCTATCACCCCTCCACTTT.

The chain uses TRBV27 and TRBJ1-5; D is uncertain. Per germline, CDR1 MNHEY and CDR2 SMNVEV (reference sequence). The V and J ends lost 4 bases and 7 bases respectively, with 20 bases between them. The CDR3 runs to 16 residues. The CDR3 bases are TGTGCCAGCAGTTCCTCCTCCGGACGGAGATCACAGCCCCAGCATTTT. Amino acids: CASSSSSGRRSQPQHF.

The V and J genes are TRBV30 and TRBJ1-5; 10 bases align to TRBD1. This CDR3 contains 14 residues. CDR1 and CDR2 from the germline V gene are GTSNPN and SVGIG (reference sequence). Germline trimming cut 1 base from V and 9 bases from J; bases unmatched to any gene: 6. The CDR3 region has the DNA TGTGCCTGGAGTGCGACAGGGGGCAAAGGGCCCCAGCATTTT. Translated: CAWSATGGKGPQHF.

The CDR3 DNA sequence: TGTGCCACCAGTGATTACGGGAGGGGGCCGACCGGGGAGCTGTTTTTT. The encoded protein is CATSDYGRGPTGELFF. The rearrangement links TRBV24-1 to TRBJ2-2; D perhaps matches TRBD2 (8 bases). Deletions cut 2 bases from V and 5 bases from J, with 14 bases between. Per germline, CDR1 KGHDR and CDR2 SFDVKD. CDR3 length equals 16 residues.

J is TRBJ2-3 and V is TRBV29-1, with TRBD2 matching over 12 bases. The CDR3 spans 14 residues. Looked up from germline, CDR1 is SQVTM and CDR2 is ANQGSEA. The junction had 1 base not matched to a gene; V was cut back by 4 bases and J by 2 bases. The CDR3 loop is CSVASGGVTDTQYF. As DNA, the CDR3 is TGCAGCGTTGCTAGCGGGGGGGTCACAGATACGCAGTATTTT.

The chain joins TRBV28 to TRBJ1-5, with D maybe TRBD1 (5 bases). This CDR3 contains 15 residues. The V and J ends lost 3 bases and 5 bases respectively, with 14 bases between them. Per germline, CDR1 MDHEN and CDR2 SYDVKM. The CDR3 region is CASSFRLWGYQPQHF. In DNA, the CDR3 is TGTGCCAGCAGTTTCAGGTTATGGGGCTATCAGCCCCAGCATTTT.

The CDR3 DNA reads TGCGCCAGCAGCGTGACCTCAACCCAGGAGTCCTATGGCTACACCTTC. This gives the protein CASSVTSTQESYGYTF. J is TRBJ1-2 and V is TRBV5-1, with unresolved D. Trimming shortened V by 4 bases and J by 4 bases, and 20 bases separated the two germline ends. From germline, CDR1 is SGHRS and CDR2 YFSETQ. This CDR3 region has 16 residues.

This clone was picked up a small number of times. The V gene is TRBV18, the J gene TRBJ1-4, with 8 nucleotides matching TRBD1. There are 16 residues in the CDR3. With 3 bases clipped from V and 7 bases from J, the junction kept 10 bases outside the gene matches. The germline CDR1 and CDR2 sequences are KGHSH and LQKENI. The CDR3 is CASSPRAGTGAEKLFF. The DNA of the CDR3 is TGTGCCAGCTCACCGAGAGCCGGGACAGGAGCTGAAAAACTGTTTTTT.

The CDR3 here is CASSLAGDQRTYF. The DNA for the CDR3 is TGTGCCAGCAGCTTAGCGGGGGACCAAAGAACGTATTTT. The chain links TRBV7-9 to TRBJ2-3; D possibly matches TRBD1 or TRBD2 (5 bases each). The CDR3 runs to 13 residues. The germline V gene encodes CDR1 SEHNR and CDR2 FQNEAQ (reference sequence). Trimming took off 0 bases at V and 14 bases at J, with 15 bases between the two ends.

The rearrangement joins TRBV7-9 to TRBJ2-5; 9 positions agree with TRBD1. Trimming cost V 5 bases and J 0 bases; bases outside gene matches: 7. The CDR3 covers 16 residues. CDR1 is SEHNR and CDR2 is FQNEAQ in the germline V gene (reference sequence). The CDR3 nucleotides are TGTGCCAGCAGCCACGGGACAGGGACGTACCAAGAGACCCAGTACTTC. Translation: CASSHGTGTYQETQYF.

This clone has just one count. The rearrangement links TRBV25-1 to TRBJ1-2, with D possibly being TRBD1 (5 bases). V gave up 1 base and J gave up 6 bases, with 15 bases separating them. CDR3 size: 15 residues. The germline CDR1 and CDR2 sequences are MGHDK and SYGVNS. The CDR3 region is CASSEFQGPHHGYTF. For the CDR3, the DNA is TGTGCCAGCAGTGAATTTCAGGGCCCGCATCATGGCTACACCTTC.

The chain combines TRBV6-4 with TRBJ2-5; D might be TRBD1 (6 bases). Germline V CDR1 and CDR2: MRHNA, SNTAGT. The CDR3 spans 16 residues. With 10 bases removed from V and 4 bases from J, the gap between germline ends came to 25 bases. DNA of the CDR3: TGTGCCACCGAATCCTATCGGTTTCAGGGGTTAGAGACCCAGTACTTC. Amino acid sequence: CATESYRFQGLETQYF.

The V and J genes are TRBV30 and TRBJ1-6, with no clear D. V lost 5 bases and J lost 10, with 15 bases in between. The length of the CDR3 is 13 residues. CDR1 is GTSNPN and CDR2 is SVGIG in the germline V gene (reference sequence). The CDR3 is CAWGPSPGSPLHF. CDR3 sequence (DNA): TGTGCCTGGGGTCCCTCGCCGGGGTCACCCCTCCACTTT.

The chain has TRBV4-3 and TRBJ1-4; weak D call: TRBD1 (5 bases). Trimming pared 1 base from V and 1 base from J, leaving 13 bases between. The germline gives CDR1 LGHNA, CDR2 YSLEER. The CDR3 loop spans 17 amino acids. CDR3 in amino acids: CASSQVGRGRTNEKLFF. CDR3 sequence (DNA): TGCGCCAGCAGCCAAGTCGGTCGGGGGAGAACTAATGAAAAACTGTTTTTT.

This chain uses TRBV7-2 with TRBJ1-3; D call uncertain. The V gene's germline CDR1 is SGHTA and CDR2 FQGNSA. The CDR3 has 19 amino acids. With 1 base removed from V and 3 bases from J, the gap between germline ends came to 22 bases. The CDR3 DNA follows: TGTGCCAGCAGCTTAGGGGTGTGGCAGCGCCCGACAAATGGAAACACCATATATTTT. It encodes CASSLGVWQRPTNGNTIYF.

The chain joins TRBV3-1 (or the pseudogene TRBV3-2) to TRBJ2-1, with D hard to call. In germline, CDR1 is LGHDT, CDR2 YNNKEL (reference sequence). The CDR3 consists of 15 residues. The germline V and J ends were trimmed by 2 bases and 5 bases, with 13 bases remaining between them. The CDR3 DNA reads TGTGCCAGCAGCCAACGACCGAAAGGAGACAATGAGCAGTTCTTC. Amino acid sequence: CASSQRPKGDNEQFF.

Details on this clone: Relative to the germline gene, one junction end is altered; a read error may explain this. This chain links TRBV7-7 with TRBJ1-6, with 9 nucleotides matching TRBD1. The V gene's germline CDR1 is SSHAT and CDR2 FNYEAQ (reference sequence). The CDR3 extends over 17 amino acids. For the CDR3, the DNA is TGTGCTAGCAGCTTCGGGACAGGGTATCGGGAGCGATCACCCCTCCACTTT. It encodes CASSFGTGYRERSPLHF. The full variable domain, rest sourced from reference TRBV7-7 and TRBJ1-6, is GAGVSQSPRYKVTKRGQDVTLRCDPISSHATLYWYQQALGQGPEFLTYFNYEAQPDKSGLPSDRFSAERPEGSISTLTIQRTEQRDSAMYRCASSFGTGYRERSPLHFGNGTRLTVT.

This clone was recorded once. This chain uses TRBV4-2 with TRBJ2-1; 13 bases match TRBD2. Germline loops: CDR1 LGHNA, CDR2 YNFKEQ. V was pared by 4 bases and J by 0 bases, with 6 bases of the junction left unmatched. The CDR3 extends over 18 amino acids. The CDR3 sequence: CASSPRTSGGRSYNEQFF. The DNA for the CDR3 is TGTGCCAGCAGCCCCCGGACTAGCGGGGGCCGCTCCTACAATGAGCAGTTCTTC.

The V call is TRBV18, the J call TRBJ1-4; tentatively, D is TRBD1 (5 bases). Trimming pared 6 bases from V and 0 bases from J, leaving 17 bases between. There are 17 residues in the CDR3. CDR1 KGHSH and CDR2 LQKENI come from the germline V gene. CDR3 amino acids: CASSLLGRPATNEKLFF. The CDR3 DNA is TGTGCCAGCTCGCTATTGGGACGGCCAGCAACTAATGAAAAACTGTTTTTT. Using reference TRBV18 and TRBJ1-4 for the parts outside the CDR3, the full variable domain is NAGVMQNPRHLVRRRGQEARLRCSPMKGHSHVYWYRQLPEEGLKFMVYLQKENIIDESGMPKERFSAEFPKEGPSILRIQQVVRGDSAAYFCASSLLGRPATNEKLFFGSGTQLSVL.

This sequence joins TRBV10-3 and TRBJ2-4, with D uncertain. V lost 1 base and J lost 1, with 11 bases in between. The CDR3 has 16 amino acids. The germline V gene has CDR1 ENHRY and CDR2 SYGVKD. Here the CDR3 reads CAISEFLEHAKNIQYF. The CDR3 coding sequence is TGTGCCATCAGTGAGTTTCTAGAACATGCCAAAAACATTCAGTACTTC.

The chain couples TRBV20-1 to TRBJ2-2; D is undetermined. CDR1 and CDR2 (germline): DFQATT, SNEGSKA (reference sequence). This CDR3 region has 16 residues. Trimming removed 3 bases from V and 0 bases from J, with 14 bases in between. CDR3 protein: CSASLVTLANTGELFF. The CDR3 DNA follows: TGCAGTGCTAGTTTAGTCACCCTAGCGAACACCGGGGAGCTGTTTTTT.

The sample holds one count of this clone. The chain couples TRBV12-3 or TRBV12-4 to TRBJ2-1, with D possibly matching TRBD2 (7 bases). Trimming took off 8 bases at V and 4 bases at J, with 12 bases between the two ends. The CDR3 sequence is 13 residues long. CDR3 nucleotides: TGTGCCAGCCGAGAGGGGGGGTACAATGAGCAGTTCTTC. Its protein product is CASREGGYNEQFF.

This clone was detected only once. The DNA of the CDR3 is TGTGCCAGCACCCATCCGGGAGTGGAGACCCAGTACTTC. As protein: CASTHPGVETQYF. The V call is TRBV12-3 or TRBV12-4, the J call TRBJ2-5; TRBD2 is a possible D gene (6 bases). CDR3 length: 13 residues. Trimming took off 7 bases at V and 5 bases at J, with 14 bases between the two ends.

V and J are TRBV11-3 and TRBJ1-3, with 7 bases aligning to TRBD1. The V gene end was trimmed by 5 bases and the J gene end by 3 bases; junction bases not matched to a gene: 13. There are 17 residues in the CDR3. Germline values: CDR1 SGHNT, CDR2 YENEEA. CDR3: CASSPGTGQPDGNTIYF. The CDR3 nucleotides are TGTGCCAGCAGCCCTGGCACGGGACAGCCCGATGGAAACACCATATATTTT.

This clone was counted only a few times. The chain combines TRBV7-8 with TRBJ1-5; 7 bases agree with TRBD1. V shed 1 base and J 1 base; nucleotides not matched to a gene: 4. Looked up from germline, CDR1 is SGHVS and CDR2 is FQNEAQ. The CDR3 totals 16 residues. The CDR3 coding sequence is TGTGCCAGCAGCTTAGTTCTGGACAGGAGCAATCAGCCCCAGCATTTT. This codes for CASSLVLDRSNQPQHF.

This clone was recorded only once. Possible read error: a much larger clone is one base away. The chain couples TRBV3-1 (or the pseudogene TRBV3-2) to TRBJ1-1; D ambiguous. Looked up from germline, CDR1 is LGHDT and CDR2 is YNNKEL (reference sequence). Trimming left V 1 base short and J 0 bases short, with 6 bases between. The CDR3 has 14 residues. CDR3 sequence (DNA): TGTGCCAGCAGCCAAGCTTGGATGAACACTGAAGCTTTCTTT. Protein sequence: CASSQAWMNTEAFF.

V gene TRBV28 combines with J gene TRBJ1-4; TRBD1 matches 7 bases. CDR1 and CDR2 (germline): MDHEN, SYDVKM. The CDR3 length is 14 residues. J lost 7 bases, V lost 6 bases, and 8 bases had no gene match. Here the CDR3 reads CASRPGGRSEKLFF. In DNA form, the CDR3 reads TGTGCCAGCAGGCCAGGGGGACGGTCTGAAAAACTGTTTTTT.

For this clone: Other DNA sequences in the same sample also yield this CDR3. Written as DNA, the CDR3 is TGTGCCAGTAGTATCGCCGGGGGAAGCAATCAGCCCCAGCATTTT. Protein sequence: CASSIAGGSNQPQHF. The rearrangement links TRBV19 to TRBJ1-5, with a tentative D call TRBD1 (5 bases). V lost 3 bases, J lost 1 base, and 10 bases lay in between. The germline CDR1 and CDR2 sequences are LNHDA and SQIVND (reference sequence). The CDR3 contains 15 residues.